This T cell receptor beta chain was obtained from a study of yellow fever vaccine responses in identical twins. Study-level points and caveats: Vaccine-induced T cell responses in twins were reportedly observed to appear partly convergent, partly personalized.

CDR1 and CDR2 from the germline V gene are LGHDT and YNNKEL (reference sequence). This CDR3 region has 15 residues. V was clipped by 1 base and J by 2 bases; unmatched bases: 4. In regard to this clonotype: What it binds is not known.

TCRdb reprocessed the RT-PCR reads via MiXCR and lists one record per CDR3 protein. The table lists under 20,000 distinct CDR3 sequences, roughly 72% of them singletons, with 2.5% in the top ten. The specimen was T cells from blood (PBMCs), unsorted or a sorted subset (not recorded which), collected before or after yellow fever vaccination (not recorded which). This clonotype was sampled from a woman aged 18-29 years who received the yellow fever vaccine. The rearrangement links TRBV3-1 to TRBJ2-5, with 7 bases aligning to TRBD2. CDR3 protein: CASSQVSAGQETQYF. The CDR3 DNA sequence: TGTGCCAGCAGCCAAGTATCAGCGGGACAAGAGACCCAGTACTTC.